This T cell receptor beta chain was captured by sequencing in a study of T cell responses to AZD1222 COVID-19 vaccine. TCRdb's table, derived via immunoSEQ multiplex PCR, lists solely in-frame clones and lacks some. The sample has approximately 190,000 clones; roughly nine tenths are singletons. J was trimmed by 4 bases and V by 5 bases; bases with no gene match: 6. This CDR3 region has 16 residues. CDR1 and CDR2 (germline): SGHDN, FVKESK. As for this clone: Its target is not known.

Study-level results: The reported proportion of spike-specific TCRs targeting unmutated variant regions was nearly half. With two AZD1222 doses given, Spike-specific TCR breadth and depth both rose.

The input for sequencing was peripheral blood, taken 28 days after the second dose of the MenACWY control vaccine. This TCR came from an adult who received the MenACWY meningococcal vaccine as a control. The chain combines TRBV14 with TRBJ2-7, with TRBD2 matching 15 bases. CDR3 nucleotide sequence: TGTGCCAGCAGCGTGGGACTAGCGGGAGGTGGTTACGAGCAGTACTTC. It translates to CASSVGLAGGGYEQYF.